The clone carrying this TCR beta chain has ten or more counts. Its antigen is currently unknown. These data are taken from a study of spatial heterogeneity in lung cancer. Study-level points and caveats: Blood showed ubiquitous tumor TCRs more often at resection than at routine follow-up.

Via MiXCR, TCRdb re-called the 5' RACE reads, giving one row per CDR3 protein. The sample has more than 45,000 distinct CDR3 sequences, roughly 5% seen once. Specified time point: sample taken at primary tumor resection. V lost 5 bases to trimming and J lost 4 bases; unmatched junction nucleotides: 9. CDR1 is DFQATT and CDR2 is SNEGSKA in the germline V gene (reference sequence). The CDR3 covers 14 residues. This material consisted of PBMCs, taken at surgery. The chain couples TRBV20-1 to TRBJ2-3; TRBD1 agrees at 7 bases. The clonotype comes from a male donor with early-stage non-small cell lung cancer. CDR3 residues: CSAQTGDGADTQYF. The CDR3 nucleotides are TGCAGTGCTCAAACAGGGGATGGTGCAGATACGCAGTATTTT.